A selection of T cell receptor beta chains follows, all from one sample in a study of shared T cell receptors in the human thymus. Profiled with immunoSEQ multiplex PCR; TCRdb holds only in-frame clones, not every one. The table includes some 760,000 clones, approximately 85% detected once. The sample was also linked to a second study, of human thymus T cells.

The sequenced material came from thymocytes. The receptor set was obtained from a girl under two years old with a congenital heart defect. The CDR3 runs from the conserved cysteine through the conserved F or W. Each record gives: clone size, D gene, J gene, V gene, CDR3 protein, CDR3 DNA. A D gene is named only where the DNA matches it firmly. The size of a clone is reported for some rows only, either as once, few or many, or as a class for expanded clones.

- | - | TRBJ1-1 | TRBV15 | CATSRREMNTEAFF | TGTGCCACCAGCAGAAGAGAGATGAACACTGAAGCTTTCTTT
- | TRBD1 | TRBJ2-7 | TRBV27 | CASSSGGDHYEQYF | TGTGCCAGCAGTTCAGGGGGCGATCACTACGAGCAGTACTTC
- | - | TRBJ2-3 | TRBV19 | CASIGTGQESTDTQYF | TGTGCCAGTATCGGTACTGGTCAGGAAAGCACAGATACGCAGTATTTT
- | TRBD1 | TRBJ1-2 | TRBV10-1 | CASRQGEVYGYTF | TGCGCCAGCAGACAGGGGGAAGTCTATGGCTACACCTTC
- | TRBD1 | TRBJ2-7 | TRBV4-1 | CASSQDWDSPYEQYF | TGCGCCAGCAGCCAAGATTGGGACAGTCCCTACGAGCAGTACTTC
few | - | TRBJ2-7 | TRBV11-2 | CASSLGDMYGEQYF | TGTGCCAGCAGCTTAGGAGACATGTACGGCGAGCAGTACTTC
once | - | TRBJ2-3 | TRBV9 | CASSSLRGYGTDTQYF | TGTGCCAGCAGCTCCTTGAGGGGGTACGGCACAGATACGCAGTATTTT
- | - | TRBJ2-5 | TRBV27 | CASRLEPGRTQYF | TGTGCCAGCAGACTTGAACCGGGAAGGACCCAGTACTTC
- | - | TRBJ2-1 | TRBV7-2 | CASSLGSSYNEQFF | TGTGCCAGCAGCTTAGGGAGCTCCTACAATGAGCAGTTCTTC
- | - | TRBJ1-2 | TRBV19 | CASSTGQNLLYGYTF | TGTGCCAGTAGTACCGGACAGAATCTTCTCTATGGCTACACCTTC
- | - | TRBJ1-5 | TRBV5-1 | CASSLVRRGSNQPQHF | TGCGCCAGCAGCTTGGTGCGTAGGGGAAGCAATCAGCCCCAGCATTTT
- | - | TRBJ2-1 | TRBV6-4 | CASSVSRDYEQFF | TGTGCCAGCAGTGTGTCCCGGGACTATGAGCAGTTCTTC
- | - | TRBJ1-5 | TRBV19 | CASGRRQNQPQHF | TGTGCCAGTGGGAGGCGACAGAATCAGCCCCAGCATTTT
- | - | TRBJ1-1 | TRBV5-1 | CASSLTGFRTEAFF | TGCGCCAGCAGCTTGACGGGATTTAGGACTGAAGCTTTCTTT
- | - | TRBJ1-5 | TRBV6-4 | CASRAYQPQHF | TGTGCCAGCAGAGCCTACCAGCCCCAGCATTTT
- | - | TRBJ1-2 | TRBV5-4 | CASSLTGPTGRYGYTF | TGTGCCAGCAGCCTCACGGGACCGACAGGCCGCTATGGCTACACCTTC
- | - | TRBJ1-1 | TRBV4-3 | CASSQAEESTEAFF | TGCGCCAGCAGCCAAGCCGAAGAGAGCACTGAAGCTTTCTTT
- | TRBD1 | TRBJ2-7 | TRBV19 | CASSTPSGTGNYSDEQYF | TGTGCCAGTAGTACCCCCTCCGGGACAGGGAACTATAGCGACGAGCAGTACTTC
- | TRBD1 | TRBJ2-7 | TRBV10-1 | CASSETPGTGPYEQYF | TGCGCCAGCAGTGAGACCCCGGGGACAGGCCCCTACGAGCAGTACTTC
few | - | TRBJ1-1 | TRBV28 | CASSPAEGEAFF | TGTGCCAGCAGCCCAGCTGAGGGTGAAGCTTTCTTT
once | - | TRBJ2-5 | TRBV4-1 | CASSQDLRGFQETQYF | TGCGCCAGCAGCCAAGATCTCAGGGGATTCCAAGAGACCCAGTACTTC
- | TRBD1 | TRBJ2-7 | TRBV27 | CASSLQLPRQGWTYEQYF | TGTGCCAGCAGTTTACAGCTTCCCCGACAGGGCTGGACCTACGAGCAGTACTTC
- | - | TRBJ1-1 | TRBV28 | CASSFQIQGLAEAFF | TGTGCCAGCAGTTTCCAGATTCAGGGGTTGGCTGAAGCTTTCTTT
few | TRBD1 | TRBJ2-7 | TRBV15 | CATSRLGGANYEQYF | TGTGCCACCAGCAGGCTAGGGGGCGCGAATTACGAGCAGTACTTC
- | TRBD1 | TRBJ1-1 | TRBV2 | CASNLDEGAGNTEAFF | TGTGCCAGTAACTTAGATGAGGGGGCCGGGAACACTGAAGCTTTCTTT
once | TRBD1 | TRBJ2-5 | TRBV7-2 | CASSLSQGYQETQYF | TGTGCCAGCAGTCTATCACAGGGGTACCAAGAGACCCAGTACTTC